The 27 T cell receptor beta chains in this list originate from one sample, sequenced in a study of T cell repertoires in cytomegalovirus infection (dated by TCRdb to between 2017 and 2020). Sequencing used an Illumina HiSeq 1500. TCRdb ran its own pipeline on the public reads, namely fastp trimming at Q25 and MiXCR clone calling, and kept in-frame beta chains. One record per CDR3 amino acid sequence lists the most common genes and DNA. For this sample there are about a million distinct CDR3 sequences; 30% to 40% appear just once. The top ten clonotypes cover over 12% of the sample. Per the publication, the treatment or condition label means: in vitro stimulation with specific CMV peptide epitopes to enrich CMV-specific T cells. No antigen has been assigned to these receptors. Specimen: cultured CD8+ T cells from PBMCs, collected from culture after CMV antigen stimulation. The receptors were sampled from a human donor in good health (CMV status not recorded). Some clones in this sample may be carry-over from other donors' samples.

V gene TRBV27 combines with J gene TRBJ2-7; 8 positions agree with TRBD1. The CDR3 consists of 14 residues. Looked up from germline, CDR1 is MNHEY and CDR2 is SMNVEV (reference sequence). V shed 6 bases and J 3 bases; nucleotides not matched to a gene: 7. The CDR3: CASSLLGTGYEQYV. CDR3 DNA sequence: TGTGCCAGCAGCCTCTTGGGGACAGGCTACGAGCAGTACGTC.

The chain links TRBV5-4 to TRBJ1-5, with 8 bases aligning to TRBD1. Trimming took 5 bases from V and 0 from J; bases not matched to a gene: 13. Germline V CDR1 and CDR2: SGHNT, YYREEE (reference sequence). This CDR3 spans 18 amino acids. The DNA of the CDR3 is TGTGCCAGCAGACCCGGGACAGGTGCTTATTATAGCAATCAGCCCCAGCATTTT. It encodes CASRPGTGAYYSNQPQHF. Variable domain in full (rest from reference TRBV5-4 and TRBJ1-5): ETGVTQSPTHLIKTRGQQVTLRCSSQSGHNTVSWYQQALGQGPQFIFQYYREEENGRGNFPPRFSGLQFPNYSSELNVNALELDDSALYLCASRPGTGAYYSNQPQHFGDGTRLSIL.

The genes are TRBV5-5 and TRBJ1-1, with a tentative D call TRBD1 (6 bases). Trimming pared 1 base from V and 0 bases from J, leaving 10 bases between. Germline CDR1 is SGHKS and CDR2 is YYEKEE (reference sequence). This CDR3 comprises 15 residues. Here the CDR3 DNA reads TGTGCCAGCAGCTTGACAGGGAACTTGAACACTGAAGCTTTCTTT. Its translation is CASSLTGNLNTEAFF. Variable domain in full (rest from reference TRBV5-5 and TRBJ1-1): DAGVTQSPTHLIKTRGQQVTLRCSPISGHKSVSWYQQVLGQGPQFIFQYYEKEERGRGNFPDRFSARQFPNYSSELNVNALLLGDSALYLCASSLTGNLNTEAFFGQGTRLTVV.

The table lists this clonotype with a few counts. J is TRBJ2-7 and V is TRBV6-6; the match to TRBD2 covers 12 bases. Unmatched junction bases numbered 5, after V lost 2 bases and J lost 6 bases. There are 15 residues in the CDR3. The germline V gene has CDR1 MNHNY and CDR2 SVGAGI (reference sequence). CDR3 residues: CASSYPSGGVGEQYF. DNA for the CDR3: TGTGCCAGCAGTTACCCTAGCGGGGGGGTTGGCGAGCAGTACTTC.

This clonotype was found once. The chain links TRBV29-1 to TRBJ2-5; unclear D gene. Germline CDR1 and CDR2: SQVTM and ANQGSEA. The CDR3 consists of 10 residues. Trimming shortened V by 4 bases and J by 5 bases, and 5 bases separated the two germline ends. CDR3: CSVAGETQYF. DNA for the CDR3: TGCAGCGTTGCCGGGGAGACCCAGTACTTC.

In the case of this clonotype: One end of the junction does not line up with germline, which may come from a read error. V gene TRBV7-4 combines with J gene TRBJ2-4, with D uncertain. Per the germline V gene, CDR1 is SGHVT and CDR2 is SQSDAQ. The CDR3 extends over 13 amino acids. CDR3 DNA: TGTGCCAGCAGCTTACTAGGGCTGAACATTCGGTACTTC. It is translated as CASSLLGLNIRYF.

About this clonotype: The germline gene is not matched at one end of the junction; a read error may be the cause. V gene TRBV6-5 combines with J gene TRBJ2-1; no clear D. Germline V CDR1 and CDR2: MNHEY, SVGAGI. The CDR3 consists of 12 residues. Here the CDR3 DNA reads TGTGTCAGCGCCAGTTCCTACAATGAGCAGTTCTTC. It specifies CVSASSYNEQFF.

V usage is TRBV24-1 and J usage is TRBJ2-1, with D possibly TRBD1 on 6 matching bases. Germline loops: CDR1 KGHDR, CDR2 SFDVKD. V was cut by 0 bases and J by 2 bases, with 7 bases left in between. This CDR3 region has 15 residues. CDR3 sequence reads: CATSDLWDTYNEQFF. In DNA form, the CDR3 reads TGTGCCACCAGTGATTTGTGGGACACCTACAATGAGCAGTTCTTC.

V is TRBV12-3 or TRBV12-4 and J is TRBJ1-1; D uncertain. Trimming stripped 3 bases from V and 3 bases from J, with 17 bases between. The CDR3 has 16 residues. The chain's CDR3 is CASSFFLNRPHTEAFF. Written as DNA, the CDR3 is TGTGCCAGCAGTTTCTTCCTCAACCGGCCGCACACTGAAGCTTTCTTT.

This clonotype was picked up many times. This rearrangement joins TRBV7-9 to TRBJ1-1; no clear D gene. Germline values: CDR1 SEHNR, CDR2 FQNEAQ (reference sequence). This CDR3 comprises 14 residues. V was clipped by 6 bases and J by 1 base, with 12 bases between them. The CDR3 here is CASSSTTANTEAFF. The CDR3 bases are TGTGCCAGCAGTTCAACAACAGCGAACACTGAAGCTTTCTTT.

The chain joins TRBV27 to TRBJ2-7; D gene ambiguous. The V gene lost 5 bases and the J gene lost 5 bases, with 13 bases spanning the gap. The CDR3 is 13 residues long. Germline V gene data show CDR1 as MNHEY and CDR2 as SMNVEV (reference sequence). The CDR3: CASSTYRSDEQYV. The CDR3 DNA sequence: TGTGCCAGCAGTACGTATAGGTCGGACGAGCAGTACGTC.

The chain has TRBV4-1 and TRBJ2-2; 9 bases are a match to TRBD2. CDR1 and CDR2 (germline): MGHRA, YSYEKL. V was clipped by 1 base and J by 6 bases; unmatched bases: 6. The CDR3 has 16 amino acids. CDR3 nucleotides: TGCGCCAGCAGCCAAGGGCGGGGGGGCGGTGCCGGGGAGCTGTTTTTT. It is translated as CASSQGRGGGAGELFF.

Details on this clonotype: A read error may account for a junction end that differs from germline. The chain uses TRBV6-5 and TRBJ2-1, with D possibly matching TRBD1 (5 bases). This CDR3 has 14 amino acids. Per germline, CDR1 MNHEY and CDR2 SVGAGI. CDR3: CASSFFQGRNEQSF. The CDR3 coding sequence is TGTGCCAGCAGCTTTTTCCAGGGCCGGAATGAGCAGTCCTTC.

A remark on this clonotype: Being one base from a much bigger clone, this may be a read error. The chain's CDR3 is CASSLPGQVHTNTGELFF. The CDR3 DNA is TGTGCCAGCAGCTTACCAGGACAGGTCCACACGAACACCGGGGAGCTGTTTTTT. This chain connects TRBV7-8 to TRBJ2-2; the match to TRBD1 covers 7 bases. J was trimmed by 0 bases and V by 2 bases; bases with no gene match: 9. The CDR3 spans 18 residues. The germline gives CDR1 SGHVS, CDR2 FQNEAQ.

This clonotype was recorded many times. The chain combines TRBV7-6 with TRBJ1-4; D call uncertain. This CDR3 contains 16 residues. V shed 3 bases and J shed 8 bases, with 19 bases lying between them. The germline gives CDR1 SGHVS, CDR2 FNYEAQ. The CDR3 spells CASSFSPPPLEEKLFF. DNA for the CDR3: TGTGCCAGCAGCTTTTCGCCGCCGCCCCTAGAAGAAAAACTGTTTTTT.

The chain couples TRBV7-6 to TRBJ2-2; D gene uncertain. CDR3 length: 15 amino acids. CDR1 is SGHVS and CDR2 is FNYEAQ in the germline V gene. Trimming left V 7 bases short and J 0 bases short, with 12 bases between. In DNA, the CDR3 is TGTGCCAGCAAAGGGTGGAGCACGAACACCGGGGAGCTGTTTTTT. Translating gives CASKGWSTNTGELFF.

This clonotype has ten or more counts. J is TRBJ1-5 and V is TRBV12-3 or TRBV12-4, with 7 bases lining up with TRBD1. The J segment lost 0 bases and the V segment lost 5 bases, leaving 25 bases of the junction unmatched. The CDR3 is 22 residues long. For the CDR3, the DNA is TGTGCCAGCAGTCCTTTCGTCCCGGGACAGAATTGGGCCCAAACTAGCAATCAGCCCCAGCATTTT. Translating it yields CASSPFVPGQNWAQTSNQPQHF.

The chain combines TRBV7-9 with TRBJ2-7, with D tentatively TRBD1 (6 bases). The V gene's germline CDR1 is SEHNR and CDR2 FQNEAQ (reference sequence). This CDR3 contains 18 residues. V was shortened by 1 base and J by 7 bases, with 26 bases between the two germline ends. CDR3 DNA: TGTGCCAGCAGCTTAGTTCGTTTTGATAGGGCAGGGGCACGAGAGCAGTACTTC. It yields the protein CASSLVRFDRAGAREQYF.

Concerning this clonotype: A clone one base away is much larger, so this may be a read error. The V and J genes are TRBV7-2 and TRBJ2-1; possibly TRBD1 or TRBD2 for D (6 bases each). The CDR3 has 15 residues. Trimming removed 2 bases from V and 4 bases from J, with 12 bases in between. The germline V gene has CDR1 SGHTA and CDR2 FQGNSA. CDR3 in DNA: TGTGCCAGCAGCTTATGGGTAGGGGGGTACAATGAGCAGTTCTTC. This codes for CASSLWVGGYNEQFF.

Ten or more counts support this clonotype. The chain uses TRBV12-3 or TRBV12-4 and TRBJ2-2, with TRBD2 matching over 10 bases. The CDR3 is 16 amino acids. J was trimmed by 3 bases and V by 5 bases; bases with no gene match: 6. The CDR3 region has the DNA TGTGCCAGCAGTCCGACTAGCGGGCATCACACCGGGGAGCTGTTTTTT. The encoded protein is CASSPTSGHHTGELFF.

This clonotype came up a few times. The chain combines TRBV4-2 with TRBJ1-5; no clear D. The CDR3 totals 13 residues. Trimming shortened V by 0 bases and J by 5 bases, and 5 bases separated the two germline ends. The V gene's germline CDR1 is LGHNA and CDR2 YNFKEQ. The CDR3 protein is CASSQDLDQPQHF. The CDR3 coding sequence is TGTGCCAGCAGCCAAGATTTGGATCAGCCCCAGCATTTT.

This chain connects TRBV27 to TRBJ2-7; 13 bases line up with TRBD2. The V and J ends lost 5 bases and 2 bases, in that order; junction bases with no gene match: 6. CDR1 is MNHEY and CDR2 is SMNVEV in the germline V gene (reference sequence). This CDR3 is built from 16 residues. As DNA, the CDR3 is TGTGCCAGCAGTCAAACTAGCGGGGGGGTTACCTACGAGCAGTACTTC. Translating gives CASSQTSGGVTYEQYF.

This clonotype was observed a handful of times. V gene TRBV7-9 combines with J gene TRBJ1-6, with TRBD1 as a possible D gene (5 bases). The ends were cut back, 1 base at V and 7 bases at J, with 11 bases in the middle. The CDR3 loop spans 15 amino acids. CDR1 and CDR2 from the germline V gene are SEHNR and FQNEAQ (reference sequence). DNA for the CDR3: TGTGCCAGCAGCTTAGAGCCAGGGAAAAATTCACCCCTCCACTTT. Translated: CASSLEPGKNSPLHF.

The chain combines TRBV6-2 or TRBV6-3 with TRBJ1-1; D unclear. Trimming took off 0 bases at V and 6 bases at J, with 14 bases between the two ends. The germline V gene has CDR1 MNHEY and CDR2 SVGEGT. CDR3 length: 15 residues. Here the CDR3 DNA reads TGTGCCAGCAGTTACTCGCCGACGAGAGGTCCTGAAGCTTTCTTT. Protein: CASSYSPTRGPEAFF.

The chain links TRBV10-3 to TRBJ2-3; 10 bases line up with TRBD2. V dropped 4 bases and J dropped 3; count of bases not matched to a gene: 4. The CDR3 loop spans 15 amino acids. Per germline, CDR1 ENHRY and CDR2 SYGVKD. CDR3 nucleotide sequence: TGTGCCATCAGTGCATCGGGACTAGCGACAGATACGCAGTATTTT. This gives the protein CAISASGLATDTQYF.

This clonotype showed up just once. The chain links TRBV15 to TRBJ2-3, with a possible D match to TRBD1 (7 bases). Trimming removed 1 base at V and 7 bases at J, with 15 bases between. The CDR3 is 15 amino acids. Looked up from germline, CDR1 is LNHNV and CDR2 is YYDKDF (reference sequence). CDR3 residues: CATSRGGGGPYTQYF. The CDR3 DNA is TGTGCCACCAGCAGAGGTGGAGGGGGCCCCTATACGCAGTATTTT.

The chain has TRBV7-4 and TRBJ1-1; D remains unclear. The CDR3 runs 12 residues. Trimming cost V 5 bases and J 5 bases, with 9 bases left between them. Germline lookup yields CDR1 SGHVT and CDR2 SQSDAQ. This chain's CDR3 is CASSRIHTEAFF. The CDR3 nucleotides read TGTGCCAGCAGCCGGATACATACTGAAGCTTTCTTT.